Listed below are T cell receptor beta chains from one sample, sequenced in a study of T cells after somatic rescue of genetic block. This table comes from immunoSEQ multiplex PCR, and its TCRdb copy is limited to in-frame clones, with some not included. Of some 74,000 clones in the sample, approximately 91% were seen once. The specimen was peripheral blood mononuclear cells (PBMCs). All receptors come from a man younger than 40. Both conserved end residues are part of each CDR3. The D gene is left open where the match is weak. Part of the rows lack a size; the others show once, few, many or a class for expanded clones.

cdr3_nt cdr3_aa j_call v_call d_call clone_size
TGTGCCAGCAGGGGCAGGGCGGTGAACACTGAAGCTTTCTTT CASRGRAVNTEAFF TRBJ1-1 TRBV6-1 . few
TGTGCCAGCTCACAGCAAAGCTCTGGAAACACCATATATTTT CASSQQSSGNTIYF TRBJ1-3 TRBV18 . .
TGCGCCAGCAGCTCCGGGACAGGGAACACTGAAGCTTTCTTT CASSSGTGNTEAFF TRBJ1-1 TRBV5-1 TRBD1 .
TGTGCCAGCAGGGGGACAGAAGATCAGCCCCAGCATTTT CASRGTEDQPQHF TRBJ1-5 TRBV28 TRBD1 .
TGTGCCAGCAGGAAAACAGGGGGCGTAAGGAATGAGCAGTTCTTC CASRKTGGVRNEQFF TRBJ2-1 TRBV2 TRBD1 .
TGTGCCAGCAGCGTGGACAGGGCTTCCTACAATGAGCAGTTCTTC CASSVDRASYNEQFF TRBJ2-1 TRBV11-2 TRBD1 .
TGCGCCAGCAGCACTAGCGAAACCTACGAGCAGTACTTC CASSTSETYEQYF TRBJ2-7 TRBV5-1 TRBD2 once
TGTGCCAGAAGCTTGGAGCGGGCAGGGACCGAGCAGTACTTC CARSLERAGTEQYF TRBJ2-7 TRBV5-3 . .
TGTGCCAGCAGCTTACAGAGCTTCACTGAAGCTTTCTTT CASSLQSFTEAFF TRBJ1-1 TRBV28 . once
TGTGCCAGCAGCTTAGGACAGGGGTCTTCCCACGAGCAGTACTTC CASSLGQGSSHEQYF TRBJ2-7 TRBV7-9 TRBD1 .
TGTGCCAGCTCACCAGGGGCAGGGGATGGCCAGTACTTC CASSPGAGDGQYF TRBJ2-5 TRBV18 . .
TGTGCCAGCAGCTTACCAACACATTTCTCCCAGGGACCCGGGGAGCAGTACTTC CASSLPTHFSQGPGEQYF TRBJ2-7 TRBV5-5 . .
TGTGCCAGCAGTTCCACCCGCGGGGGGGGGAAGAGCCAAGGGAACACCGGGGAGCTGTTTTTT CASSSTRGGGKSQGNTGELFF TRBJ2-2 TRBV27 TRBD2 .
TGTGCCAGCAGTCCGGGGACTAGCGGATCCTACGAGCAGTACTTC CASSPGTSGSYEQYF TRBJ2-7 TRBV27 TRBD2 few
TGTGCCAGCAGCTTAGGAGGGGACGGATCCGAAGCTTTCTTT CASSLGGDGSEAFF TRBJ1-1 TRBV7-9 . .
TGTGCCAGCAGCGTAGGACAGGACCGATCCTACGAGCAGTACTTC CASSVGQDRSYEQYF TRBJ2-7 TRBV9 . .
TGTGCCAGCAGCTTAGGCCACCTACAGCCCCAGCATTTT CASSLGHLQPQHF TRBJ1-5 TRBV11-2 . once
TGTGCCAGCAGTCGACGGCGGGCGGATACGCAGTATTTT CASSRRRADTQYF TRBJ2-3 TRBV28 . once